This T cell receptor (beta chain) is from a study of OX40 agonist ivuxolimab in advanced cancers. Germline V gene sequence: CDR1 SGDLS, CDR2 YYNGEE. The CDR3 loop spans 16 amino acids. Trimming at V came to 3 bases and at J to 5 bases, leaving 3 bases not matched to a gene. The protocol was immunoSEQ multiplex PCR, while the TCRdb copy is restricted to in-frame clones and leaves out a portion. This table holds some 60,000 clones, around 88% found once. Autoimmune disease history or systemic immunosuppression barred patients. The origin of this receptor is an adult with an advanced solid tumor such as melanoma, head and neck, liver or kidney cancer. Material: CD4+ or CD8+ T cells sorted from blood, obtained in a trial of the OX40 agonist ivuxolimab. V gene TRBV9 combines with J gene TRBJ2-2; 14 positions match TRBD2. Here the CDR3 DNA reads TGTGCCAGCAGCGGACTAGCGGGAGGGGGGACCGGGGAGCTGTTTTTT. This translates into CASSGLAGGGTGELFF.